This entry is about one TCR beta chain. Its specificity is unknown. This sample is drawn from a study of cytomegalovirus exposure and HLA in healthy donors. Study outcomes and limitations: Confirmation in vitro established that a few CMV-associated chains were specific for CMV antigens. It was only CMV serostatus that was available as immune exposure information.

Everyone who donated was a healthy bone marrow donor. A multiplex PCR was run with 60 Vbeta primers and 13 Jbeta primers. The authors' processing: It was a later analysis that counted 83 million or so unique TCR beta chains, of which roughly 11 million were shared. The data were produced by immunoSEQ multiplex PCR, yet TCRdb's version contains in-frame clones alone and is incomplete. Clone size and the V and J calls come from that table; the DNA yielded D and trimming. The sample shows 150,000 or so clones, 73% of them seen only once. The receptor comes from a young woman in good health and CMV-seronegative. The sequencing input was PBMCs.

CDR3 nucleotides: TGTGCCAGCAGCTTAGGAGGAGCCGAATCTTTGAAAGCTTTCTTT. Its protein product is CASSLGGAESLKAFF. The chain recombines TRBV7-9 with TRBJ1-1; no firm D call. V lost 1 base, J lost 9 bases, and 18 bases lay in between. Germline assignment: CDR1 SEHNR and CDR2 FQNEAQ (reference sequence). The CDR3 loop spans 15 amino acids.